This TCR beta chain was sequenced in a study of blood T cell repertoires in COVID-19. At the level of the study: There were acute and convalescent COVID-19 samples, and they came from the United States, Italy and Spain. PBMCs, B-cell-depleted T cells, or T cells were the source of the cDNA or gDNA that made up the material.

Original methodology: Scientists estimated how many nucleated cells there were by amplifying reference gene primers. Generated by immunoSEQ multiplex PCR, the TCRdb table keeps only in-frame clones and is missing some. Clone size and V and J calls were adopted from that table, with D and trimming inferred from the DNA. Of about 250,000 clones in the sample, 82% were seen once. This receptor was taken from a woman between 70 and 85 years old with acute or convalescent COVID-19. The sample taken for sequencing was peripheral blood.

The CDR3 spells CASSSPSTDTQYF. The CDR3 DNA follows: TGTGCCAGCAGCTCCCCTAGCACAGATACGCAGTATTTT. V usage is TRBV7-6 and J usage is TRBJ2-3; unclear D gene. Trimming shortened V by 4 bases and J by 0 bases, and 5 bases separated the two germline ends. CDR1 SGHVS and CDR2 FNYEAQ come from the germline V gene. The CDR3 has 13 residues.